This T cell receptor beta chain was obtained from a study of cytomegalovirus exposure and HLA in healthy donors. Findings of the study overall: From TCR beta sequences, most subjects' HLA-A and HLA-B alleles were reportedly predicted accurately. The authors enumerated under 200 TCR beta chains as linked to cytomegalovirus. Analyzed later, most CMV-associated TCR beta chains appeared HLA-restricted. In a later analysis, common viral pathogens appeared linked to several of the most significant clusters.

Notes on this clone: Its antigen is not identified.

The study ran its PCR with 60 Vbeta and 13 Jbeta primers. The protocol was immunoSEQ multiplex PCR, while the TCRdb copy is restricted to in-frame clones and leaves out a portion. Of 80,000 to 100,000 clones listed, 70% to 85% were seen once; the top ten hold more than 20%. The CDR3 runs to 16 residues. After removal of 6 bases from V and 4 bases from J, the junction contained 10 bases not matched to a gene. CDR1 is MDHEN, CDR2 SYDVKM, per germline. Sequencing input: PBMCs. The TCR sequence derives from a man aged 25 to 40 in good health and CMV-seropositive. V is TRBV28 and J is TRBJ1-2; 11 nucleotides match TRBD1. CDR3 protein: CASSRGQGARGYGYTF. DNA of the CDR3: TGTGCCAGCAGCCGCGGACAGGGGGCCCGAGGCTATGGCTACACCTTC.